Listed below are T cell receptor beta chains from one sample, sequenced in a study of untreated major depressive disorder. This table comes from immunoSEQ multiplex PCR, and its TCRdb copy is limited to in-frame clones, with some not included. The table records some 21,000 clones, just under 90% of them present only once. What was sequenced was CD4+ T cells from PBMCs. The receptor source for this set is a woman in her thirties or forties in good health. Both conserved end residues are part of each CDR3. D genes are given only for firm matches. Not every row has a clone size; where given, it reads once, few, many or a size class.

D gene,J gene,clone size,V gene,CDR3 protein,CDR3 DNA
-,TRBJ1-3,-,TRBV28,CASRGTGKSGNTIYF,TGTGCCAGCAGGGGAACAGGGAAATCTGGAAACACCATATATTTT
TRBD2,TRBJ2-5,-,TRBV5-1,CASSENSGTQETQYF,TGCGCCAGCAGTGAAAATAGCGGGACCCAAGAGACCCAGTACTTC
-,TRBJ1-2,-,TRBV11-2,CASSPNRVDYGYTF,TGTGCCAGCAGCCCCAACAGGGTTGACTATGGCTACACCTTC
TRBD1,TRBJ1-2,-,TRBV9,CASSATGQHKTF,TGTGCCAGCAGTGCGACGGGACAGCATAAAACCTTC
TRBD1,TRBJ2-2,once,TRBV5-4,CASSAGGRTGELFF,TGTGCCAGCAGCGCAGGGGGCCGGACCGGGGAGCTGTTTTTT
-,TRBJ1-1,-,TRBV9,CASSTPSVQNTEAFF,TGTGCCAGCAGCACACCATCGGTCCAGAACACTGAAGCTTTCTTT
TRBD1,TRBJ1-4,few,TRBV27,CASRPNRGGGEKLFF,TGTGCCAGCAGACCCAACAGGGGCGGAGGTGAAAAACTGTTTTTT
-,TRBJ1-4,-,TRBV2,CASSETSGSLFF,TGTGCCAGCAGTGAAACGTCGGGTAGTCTGTTTTTT
-,TRBJ2-7,-,TRBV28,CASSLMSANTNYEQYF,TGTGCCAGCAGTTTAATGTCAGCCAACACAAACTACGAGCAGTACTTC
-,TRBJ2-1,-,TRBV5-4,CASSLDRNEQFF,TGTGCCAGCAGCTTGGATAGGAATGAGCAGTTCTTC
-,TRBJ1-4,-,TRBV18,CASSPQGNNEKLFF,TGTGCCAGCTCACCGCAGGGGAATAATGAAAAACTGTTTTTT
TRBD2,TRBJ2-3,once,TRBV5-6,CASSLAAGVADTQYF,TGTGCCAGCAGCTTGGCAGCGGGAGTTGCAGATACGCAGTATTTT
-,TRBJ2-2,-,TRBV6-6,CASSSRSQGTTGELFF,TGTGCCAGCAGTTCACGCTCCCAGGGGACCACCGGGGAGCTGTTTTTT
TRBD1,TRBJ2-7,-,TRBV28,CASSSLTGTGGGYYEQYF,TGTGCCAGCAGTTCTCTGACCGGGACAGGGGGGGGGTACTACGAGCAGTACTTC
-,TRBJ2-3,-,TRBV7-2,CASSLSPDTQYF,TGTGCCAGCAGCTTATCCCCCGATACGCAGTATTTT
TRBD1,TRBJ1-4,-,TRBV7-2,CASSLDPGQGDEKLFF,TGTGCCAGCAGCTTAGACCCGGGACAGGGGGATGAAAAACTGTTTTTT
-,TRBJ1-3,-,TRBV6-1,CASQDGFYSGNTIYF,TGTGCCAGTCAGGACGGCTTCTACTCTGGAAACACCATATATTTT